These T cell receptor beta chains were read from a single sample in a study of CD8+ T cells in alopecia areata. Clones were read by immunoSEQ multiplex PCR, and TCRdb kept only the in-frame ones, dropping some. The sample carries 200,000 or so clones, roughly two fifths recorded once. The source was CD4+ T cells sorted from blood, collected around week 36, from a patient treated with tofacitinib. The source of these receptors is a human donor with alopecia areata. Each CDR3 is given with its conserved first and last residue. Each record gives: CDR3 protein, CDR3 DNA, D gene, V gene, J gene, clone size. The D gene is left open where the match is weak. Not all rows give a size; the values are once, few, many and, for expanded clones, a class.

CDR3: CASSIGGQGAGGANVLTF
DNA: TGTGCCAGCAGCATAGGAGGACAGGGGGCAGGAGGGGCCAACGTCCTGACTTTC
D: TRBD1
V: TRBV7-2
J: TRBJ2-6
size: few

CDR3: CASSEGGGAYNEQFF
DNA: TGTGCCAGCAGCGAAGGGGGCGGCGCCTACAATGAGCAGTTCTTC
D: TRBD1
V: TRBV9
J: TRBJ2-1
size: -

CDR3: CASSLNRVYYGYTF
DNA: TGCGCCAGCAGCCTAAACAGGGTCTACTATGGCTACACCTTC
D: -
V: TRBV4-3
J: TRBJ1-2
size: -

CDR3: CASSVRGRAGSEQFF
DNA: TGTGCCAGCAGCGTACGCGGGAGGGCCGGGAGTGAGCAGTTCTTC
D: TRBD2
V: TRBV9
J: TRBJ2-1
size: -

CDR3: CASSRTRAADIQYF
DNA: TGTGCCAGCAGCCGCACCCGGGCGGCGGACATTCAGTACTTC
D: -
V: TRBV7-2
J: TRBJ2-4
size: few

CDR3: CASRAPGSYEQYF
DNA: TGTGCCAGCCGGGCCCCAGGATCCTACGAGCAGTACTTC
D: -
V: TRBV6-5
J: TRBJ2-7
size: -

CDR3: CASSPGRSYNEQFF
DNA: TGTGCCAGCTCACCGGGACGCAGCTACAATGAGCAGTTCTTC
D: -
V: TRBV18
J: TRBJ2-1
size: few

CDR3: CASSYRQGYNEQFF
DNA: TGTGCCAGCAGTTACCGACAGGGCTACAATGAGCAGTTCTTC
D: TRBD1
V: TRBV6-6
J: TRBJ2-1
size: -

CDR3: CSVSRGQGYEQYF
DNA: TGCAGCGTTTCCCGTGGACAGGGGTACGAGCAGTACTTC
D: TRBD1
V: TRBV29-1
J: TRBJ2-7
size: -

CDR3: CAISRSTGGASDTQYF
DNA: TGTGCCATCAGTCGCTCAACGGGGGGGGCATCGGATACGCAGTATTTT
D: TRBD2
V: TRBV10-3
J: TRBJ2-3
size: -

CDR3: CATRASSTAYEQYF
DNA: TGTGCCACCCGAGCGAGCTCTACTGCCTACGAGCAGTACTTC
D: -
V: TRBV2
J: TRBJ2-7
size: -

CDR3: CASRAGGWAGELFF
DNA: TGTGCCAGCAGGGCAGGGGGCTGGGCCGGGGAGCTGTTTTTT
D: TRBD1
V: TRBV6-1
J: TRBJ2-2
size: few

CDR3: CAWGTAYEQYF
DNA: TGTGCCTGGGGAACAGCCTACGAGCAGTACTTC
D: -
V: TRBV30
J: TRBJ2-7
size: few

CDR3: CASSLRGNGYTF
DNA: TGTGCCAGCAGTTTAAGGGGGAATGGCTACACCTTC
D: -
V: TRBV6-5
J: TRBJ1-2
size: -

CDR3: CASSQELTSLRGNDF
DNA: TGCGCCAGCAGCCAAGAGCTGACTAGCCTCCGTGGAAACGACTTC
D: TRBD2
V: TRBV4-3
J: TRBJ2-7
size: -

CDR3: CASSFRRLAGYNEQFF
DNA: TGTGCCAGCAGCTTCCGAAGACTAGCGGGGTACAATGAGCAGTTCTTC
D: TRBD2
V: TRBV7-9
J: TRBJ2-1
size: few